A selection of T cell receptor beta chains follows, all from one sample in a study of cytomegalovirus exposure and HLA in healthy donors. Data came from immunoSEQ multiplex PCR; TCRdb stores just in-frame clones and leaves some out. This table holds 150,000 to 200,000 clones, less than 90% found once. Sequenced input: PBMCs. The receptors shown here come from a man aged 45-60 years in good health and CMV-seronegative. Each CDR3 is given with its conserved first and last residue. A D gene is named only where the DNA matches it firmly. For some rows the clone size is stated as once, few or many, or as a class when expanded; others skip it.

j_call d_call v_call clone_size cdr3_aa cdr3_nt
TRBJ2-7 - TRBV5-1 - CASSLAGASEQYF TGCGCCAGCAGCTTGGCTGGAGCGAGCGAGCAGTACTTC
TRBJ2-1 TRBD2 TRBV5-4 - CASSLYGTSGVEQFF TGTGCCAGCAGCCTATACGGGACTAGCGGTGTTGAGCAGTTCTTC
TRBJ2-5 TRBD2 TRBV29-1 - CSVVRLAGGLQETQYF TGCAGCGTTGTGCGGCTAGCGGGGGGCCTTCAAGAGACCCAGTACTTC
TRBJ2-7 - TRBV7-8 - CASSLGSYEQYF TGTGCCAGCAGCCTCGGTTCCTACGAGCAGTACTTC
TRBJ2-7 TRBD2 TRBV28 few CASSYRTSGIYEQYF TGTGCCAGCAGCTACAGGACTAGCGGCATCTACGAGCAGTACTTC
TRBJ2-5 TRBD2 TRBV7-3 - CASSRLAGPGETQYF TGTGCCAGCAGCCGGCTAGCGGGACCCGGGGAGACCCAGTACTTC
TRBJ2-1 - TRBV7-9 - CASSSNPRDNEQFF TGTGCCAGCAGCTCCAACCCTAGAGACAATGAGCAGTTCTTC
TRBJ1-2 - TRBV19 - CASSEASGGYTF TGTGCCAGTAGTGAGGCAAGCGGTGGCTACACCTTC
TRBJ1-1 TRBD1 TRBV7-8 - CASSPRGRDNWRTEAFF TGTGCCAGCAGCCCAAGGGGGCGGGATAATTGGAGAACTGAAGCTTTCTTT
TRBJ2-7 TRBD1 TRBV10-1 - CASSSNRGRRVDEQYF TGCGCCAGCAGTTCGAACAGGGGGCGACGTGTTGACGAGCAGTACTTC
TRBJ1-1 TRBD1 TRBV6-5 few CASRNRGGTEAFF TGTGCCAGCAGAAACAGGGGTGGGACTGAAGCTTTCTTT
TRBJ1-5 - TRBV19 once CASSIGAGGNQPQHF TGTGCCAGTAGTATTGGGGCAGGGGGCAATCAGCCCCAGCATTTT
TRBJ1-1 TRBD1 TRBV7-9 - CSSSPPDRGMNTEAFF TGTTCCAGCAGCCCACCGGACAGGGGAATGAACACTGAAGCTTTCTTT
TRBJ2-1 TRBD2 TRBV5-8 - CASSSFSGRARHNEQFF TGTGCCAGCAGCTCCTTTAGCGGGAGGGCCCGTCATAATGAGCAGTTCTTC
TRBJ1-1 - TRBV18 - CASSPAQGRGNTEAFF TGTGCCAGCTCACCGGCCCAGGGTAGAGGGAACACTGAAGCTTTCTTT
TRBJ2-3 TRBD1 TRBV15 - CATRMGQRYTDTQYF TGTGCCACCAGAATGGGACAGCGATACACAGATACGCAGTATTTT
TRBJ2-5 - TRBV28 - CASSLSVETQYF TGTGCCAGCAGTTTGAGCGTAGAGACCCAGTACTTC
TRBJ1-5 - TRBV4-3 - CASSPLNRNNQPQHF TGCGCCAGCAGCCCCCTTAACAGGAACAATCAGCCCCAGCATTTT
TRBJ1-4 TRBD1 TRBV5-4 - CASSLRDRGHEKLFF TGTGCCAGCAGCTTGCGGGACAGGGGGCATGAAAAACTGTTTTTT
TRBJ2-7 - TRBV5-1 - CASTGEEGDEQYF TGCGCCAGCACAGGAGAAGAAGGGGACGAGCAGTACTTC
TRBJ2-1 TRBD2 TRBV7-9 - CASSSRGLAGGPMVF TGTGCCAGCAGCTCGCGCGGACTAGCGGGAGGGCCGATGGTCTTC
TRBJ2-5 TRBD2 TRBV5-1 - CASSLLGGRQETQYF TGCGCCAGCAGCTTGTTGGGGGGGAGGCAAGAGACCCAGTACTTC
TRBJ1-1 - TRBV6-4 - CASSSGHKNAEAFF TGTGCCAGCAGTTCGGGACACAAGAACGCTGAAGCTTTCTTT
TRBJ1-6 TRBD1 TRBV7-8 - CASSTGVSSYNSPLHF TGTGCCAGCAGCACAGGGGTTAGCTCCTATAATTCACCCCTCCACTTT